This T cell receptor (beta chain) was sequenced during a study of T cell responses to AZD1222 COVID-19 vaccine. Whole-study context: Second-dose recipients at about 4 or about 12 weeks were treated as one pooled group. Broader study findings: None of the repertoires were sampled until the peak T cell response had passed. The sample set comprised mostly white British donors with more females, and clonal diversity was possibly underestimated. Nearly half of unique spike-specific TCRs reportedly avoided B.1.351 and B.1.1.7 mutated regions.

The germline V gene encodes CDR1 SGHVS and CDR2 FQNEAQ. CDR3 length equals 18 residues. V trimming: 5 bases; J trimming: 9 bases; junction bases outside the gene matches: 20. Comments on this clone: Its antigen is not identified.

The repertoire was sequenced with immunoSEQ multiplex PCR; TCRdb's copy has only in-frame clones and lacks some. The sample holds fewer than 110,000 clones, roughly 90% seen once. The receptor was derived from an adult in good health. The chain couples TRBV7-8 to TRBJ2-1; 9 positions agree with TRBD1. The sequencing used peripheral blood, collected on day 0 of AZD1222 vaccination. CDR3 region: CASSANPTAPGTGSEQFF. The CDR3 nucleotides are TGTGCCAGCAGCGCGAACCCTACAGCCCCCGGGACAGGGAGTGAGCAGTTCTTC. The variable domain in full, completed from reference TRBV7-8 and TRBJ2-1, reads GAGVSQSPRYKVAKRGQDVALRCDPISGHVSLFWYQQALGQGPEFLTYFQNEAQLDKSGLPSDRFFAERPEGSVSTLKIQRTQQEDSAVYLCASSANPTAPGTGSEQFFGPGTRLTVL.